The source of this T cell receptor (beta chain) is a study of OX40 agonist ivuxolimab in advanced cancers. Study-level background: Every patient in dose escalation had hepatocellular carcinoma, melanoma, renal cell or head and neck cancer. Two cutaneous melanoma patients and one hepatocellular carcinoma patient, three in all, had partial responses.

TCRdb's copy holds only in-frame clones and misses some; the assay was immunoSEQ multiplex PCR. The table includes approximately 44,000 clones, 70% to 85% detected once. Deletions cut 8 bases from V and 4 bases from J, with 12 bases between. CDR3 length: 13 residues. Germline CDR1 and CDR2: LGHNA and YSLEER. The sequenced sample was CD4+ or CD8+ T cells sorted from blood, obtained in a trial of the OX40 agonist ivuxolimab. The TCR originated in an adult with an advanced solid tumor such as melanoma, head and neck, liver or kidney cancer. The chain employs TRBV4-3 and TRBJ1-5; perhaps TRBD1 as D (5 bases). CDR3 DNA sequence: TGCGCCAGCTCTGGGGACCGGAATCAGCCCCAGCATTTT. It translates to CASSGDRNQPQHF.